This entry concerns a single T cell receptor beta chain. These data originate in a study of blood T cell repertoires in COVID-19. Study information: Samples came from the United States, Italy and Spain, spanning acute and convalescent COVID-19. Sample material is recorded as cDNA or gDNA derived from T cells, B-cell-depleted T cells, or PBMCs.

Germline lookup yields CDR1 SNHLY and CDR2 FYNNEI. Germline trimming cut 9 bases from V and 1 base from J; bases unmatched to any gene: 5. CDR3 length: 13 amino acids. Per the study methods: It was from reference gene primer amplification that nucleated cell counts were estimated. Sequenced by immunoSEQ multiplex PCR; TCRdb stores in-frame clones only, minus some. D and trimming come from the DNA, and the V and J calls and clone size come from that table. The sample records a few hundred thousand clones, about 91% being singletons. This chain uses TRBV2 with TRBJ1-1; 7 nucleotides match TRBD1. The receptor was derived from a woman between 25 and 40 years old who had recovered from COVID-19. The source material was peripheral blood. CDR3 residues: CARAGTANTEAFF. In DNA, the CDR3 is TGTGCCAGAGCCGGGACAGCGAACACTGAAGCTTTCTTT.